What follows describes a single T cell receptor (beta chain). Its specificity is unknown. The record originates from a study of cytomegalovirus exposure and HLA in healthy donors. The wider study: The same platform was used for the approximately 120 validation repertoires as for the 666 first-cohort repertoires, as reported in a later analysis.

The protocol was immunoSEQ multiplex PCR, while the TCRdb copy is restricted to in-frame clones and leaves out a portion. The sample includes about 160,000 clones, approximately 96% of them seen just once. Study-wide findings and caveats: The study recorded fewer than 200 TCR beta chains that were cytomegalovirus-associated. As was reported, the classifier diagnosed cytomegalovirus status with high specificity and sensitivity.

Sequencing was carried out using PBMCs. This clonotype originated in a woman between 18 and 29 years old in good health and CMV-seronegative.

The CDR3 sequence: CASSLGEVNTEAFF. In DNA form, the CDR3 reads TGTGCCAGCAGCTTAGGGGAGGTGAACACTGAAGCTTTCTTT. This chain links TRBV7-6 with TRBJ1-1; no firm D call. Trimming took 1 base from V and 0 from J, leaving 6 bases between them. This CDR3 has 14 residues. Per the germline V gene, CDR1 is SGHVS and CDR2 is FNYEAQ.